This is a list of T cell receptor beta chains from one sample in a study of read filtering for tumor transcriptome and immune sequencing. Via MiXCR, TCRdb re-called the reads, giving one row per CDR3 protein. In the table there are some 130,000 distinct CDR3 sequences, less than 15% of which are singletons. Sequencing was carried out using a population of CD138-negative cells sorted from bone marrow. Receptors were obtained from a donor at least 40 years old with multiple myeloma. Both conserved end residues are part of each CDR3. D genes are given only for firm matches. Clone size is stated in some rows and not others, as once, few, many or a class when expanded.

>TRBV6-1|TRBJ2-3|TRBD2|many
CASSVLAGEGTDTQYF
TGTGCCAGCAGTGTACTAGCGGGAGAGGGCACAGATACGCAGTATTTT
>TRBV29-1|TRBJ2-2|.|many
CSGPRDFPGELFF
TGCAGCGGTCCCCGGGACTTCCCCGGGGAGCTGTTTTTT
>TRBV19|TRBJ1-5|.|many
CASSIQVSNQPQHF
TGTGCCAGTAGTATCCAGGTTAGCAATCAGCCCCAGCATTTT
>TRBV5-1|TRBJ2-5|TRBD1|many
CASSTGTGGQETQYF
TGCGCCAGCAGTACCGGGACAGGGGGCCAAGAGACCCAGTACTTC
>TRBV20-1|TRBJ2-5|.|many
CSALSVGGGETQYF
TGCAGTGCTCTTAGCGTCGGAGGAGGGGAGACCCAGTACTTC
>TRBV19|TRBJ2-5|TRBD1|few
CASNPGQGASWETQYF
TGTGCCAGTAATCCGGGACAGGGGGCGAGTTGGGAGACCCAGTACTTC
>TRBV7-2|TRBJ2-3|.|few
CASSRLALGVTDTQYF
TGTGCCAGCAGCCGTTTAGCTCTAGGAGTCACAGATACGCAGTATTTT
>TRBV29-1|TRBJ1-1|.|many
CSVGGTSKEAFF
TGCAGCGTTGGAGGCACCTCAAAAGAAGCTTTCTTT
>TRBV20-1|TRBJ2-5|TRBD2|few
CSARRGLALQFGETQYF
TGCAGTGCTAGAAGAGGACTAGCGCTGCAGTTCGGAGAGACCCAGTACTTC
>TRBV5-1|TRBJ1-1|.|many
CASGRGSEAEAFF
TGCGCCAGCGGAAGGGGCTCCGAGGCTGAAGCTTTCTTT
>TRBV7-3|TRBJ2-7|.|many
CASSPSYTSYEQYF
TGTGCCAGCAGCCCGTCATATACCTCCTACGAGCAGTACTTC
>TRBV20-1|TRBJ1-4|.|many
CSARPIRDTTNEKLFF
TGCAGTGCTAGACCTATCCGGGACACGACTAATGAAAAACTGTTTTTT
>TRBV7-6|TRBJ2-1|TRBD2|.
CASSQDHTSGSVDEQFF
TGTGCCAGCAGCCAAGATCATACTAGCGGGAGTGTGGATGAGCAGTTCTTC
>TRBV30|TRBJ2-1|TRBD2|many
CACLLAGITYNEQFF
TGTGCCTGCTTACTAGCGGGTATAACCTACAATGAGCAGTTCTTC
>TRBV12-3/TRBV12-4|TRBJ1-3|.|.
CASNPGVVGNTIYF
TGTGCCAGCAATCCGGGGGTAGTGGGAAACACCATATATTTT
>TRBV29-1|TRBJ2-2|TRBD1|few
CSVSGTGNTGELFF
TGCAGCGTTTCCGGGACAGGGAACACCGGGGAGCTGTTTTTT
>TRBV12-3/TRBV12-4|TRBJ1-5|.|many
CASSVYSANSNQPQHF
TGTGCCAGCTCTGTCTATTCAGCGAATAGCAATCAGCCCCAGCATTTT
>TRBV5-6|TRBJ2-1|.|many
CASSLKLENNEQFF
TGCGCCAGCAGCTTGAAGTTGGAGAACAATGAGCAGTTCTTC
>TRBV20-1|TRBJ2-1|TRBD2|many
CSAEGTSGLLNEQFF
TGCAGTGCGGAGGGGACTAGCGGGTTGTTGAATGAGCAGTTCTTC
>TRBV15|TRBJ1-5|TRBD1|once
CATSPRSGQGGNQPQHF
TGTGCCACCAGCCCTCGATCCGGACAGGGTGGGAATCAGCCCCAGCATTTT
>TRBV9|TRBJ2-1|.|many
CASSEDHYNEQFF
TGTGCCAGCAGCGAGGACCATTACAATGAGCAGTTCTTC
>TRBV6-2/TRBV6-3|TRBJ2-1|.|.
CASSFDTYVQFF
TGTGCCAGCAGTTTTGACACCTATGTGCAGTTCTTC
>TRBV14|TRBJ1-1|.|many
CASSPGAGTMNTEAFF
TGTGCCAGCAGCCCCGGGGCAGGGACCATGAACACTGAAGCTTTCTTT
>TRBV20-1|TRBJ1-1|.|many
CSAGDRRANTEAFF
TGCAGTGCAGGGGACCGGAGGGCGAACACTGAAGCTTTCTTT
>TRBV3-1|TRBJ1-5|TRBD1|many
CASSVTGDYQPQHF
TGTGCCAGCAGCGTAACAGGGGACTATCAGCCCCAGCATTTT
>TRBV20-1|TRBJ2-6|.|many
CSASQGLSGANVLTF
TGCAGTGCTAGCCAAGGACTCTCTGGGGCCAACGTCCTGACTTTC
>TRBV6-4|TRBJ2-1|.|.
CASEEQFF
TGCGCCAGCGAAGAGCAGTTCTTC
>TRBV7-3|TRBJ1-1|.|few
CASRLTPEGTEAFF
TGTGCCAGCAGACTAACCCCGGAGGGGACTGAAGCTTTCTTT
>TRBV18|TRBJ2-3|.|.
CASSPGDAQYF
TGTGCCAGCTCACCAGGGGATGCGCAGTATTTT
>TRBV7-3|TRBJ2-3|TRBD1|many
CASSPTGGGTNTQYF
TGTGCCAGCAGCCCCACAGGGGGTGGCACAAATACGCAGTATTTT
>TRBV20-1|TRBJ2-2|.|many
CSATRDSSFSGELFF
TGCAGTGCAACAAGGGACTCCTCCTTTTCCGGGGAGCTGTTTTTT
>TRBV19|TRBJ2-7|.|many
CASSIGHTSYEQYF
TGTGCCAGTAGTATAGGGCACACCTCCTACGAGCAGTACTTC
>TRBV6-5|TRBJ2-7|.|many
CASRIGYEQYF
TGTGCCAGCAGAATTGGGTACGAGCAGTACTTC
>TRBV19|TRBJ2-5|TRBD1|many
CASSLTTGGPWETQYF
TGTGCCAGTAGTCTAACTACAGGGGGCCCCTGGGAGACCCAGTACTTC
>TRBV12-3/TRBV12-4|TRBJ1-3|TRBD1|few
CASSPDRVGNTIYF
TGTGCCAGCAGCCCTGACAGGGTGGGAAACACCATATATTTT
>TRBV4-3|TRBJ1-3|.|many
CASSQDRAGARGNTIYF
TGCGCCAGCAGCCAAGATAGGGCGGGGGCGCGTGGAAACACCATATATTTT
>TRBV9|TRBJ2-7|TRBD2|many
CASSVGAGLADPYEQYF
TGTGCCAGCAGCGTAGGAGCCGGACTAGCGGACCCCTACGAGCAGTACTTC
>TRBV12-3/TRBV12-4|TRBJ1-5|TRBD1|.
CASRDDRGNQPQHF
TGTGCCAGCAGGGATGACAGGGGCAATCAGCCCCAGCATTTT
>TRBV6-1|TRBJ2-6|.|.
CASSSGTTSGASILTF
TGTGCCAGCAGTTCCGGGACAACCTCTGGGGCCAGCATCCTGACTTTC
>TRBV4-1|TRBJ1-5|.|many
CASSPHPSQGNNQPQHF
TGCGCCAGCAGCCCCCACCCATCCCAGGGAAACAATCAGCCCCAGCATTTT
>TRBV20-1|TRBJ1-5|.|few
CSAREVGRPNQPQHF
TGCAGTGCTAGAGAAGTAGGAAGGCCAAATCAGCCCCAGCATTTT
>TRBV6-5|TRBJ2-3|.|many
CASSPIQGGINQPQYF
TGTGCCAGCAGTCCCATTCAGGGGGGGATCAATCAGCCCCAGTATTTT